This record concerns one T cell receptor beta chain sequence. The data derive from a study of glioma-infiltrating T cells. CDR1 and CDR2 (germline): SGHRS, YFSETQ. CDR3 length equals 17 residues. The ends were cut back, 2 bases at V and 0 bases at J, with 15 bases in the middle. The iRepertoire nested amplicon-rescue multiplex PCR amplified TCR alpha and beta CDR3s from RNA. For one-step reverse transcription and amplification, roughly 95-400 ng of tissue mRNA or PBMC total RNA was used. A single record per CDR3 protein comes from TCRdb applying MiXCR to the multiplex PCR reads. The table has around 390,000 distinct CDR3 sequences, about 40% seen once; the top ten hold around 11%.

This chain links TRBV5-1 with TRBJ2-1; tentative D call: TRBD2 (5 bases). This TCR came from a human donor with low-grade glioma or glioblastoma, undergoing nonglioma brain surgery, or in good health (not recorded which). Sequencing was carried out using glioma tissue, nonneoplastic brain tissue, or PBMCs (not recorded which). This CDR3 is CASSFDYPSRSYNEQFF. The CDR3 DNA sequence: TGCGCCAGCAGCTTTGACTATCCGAGCCGCTCCTACAATGAGCAGTTCTTC.